Listed below are T cell receptor beta chains from one sample, sequenced in a study of T cells after yellow fever vaccination. TCRdb reanalysed the 5' RACE reads using MiXCR and keeps one entry per CDR3 protein. The sample has 450,000 to 600,000 distinct CDR3 sequences, approximately 13% seen once; the top ten hold around 15%. Sequences were derived from PBMCs, sampled on the day of the yellow fever booster vaccination. The receptors come from a man aged 30 to 45 who received the YFV17D yellow fever vaccine. Each CDR3 is given with its conserved first and last residue. Fields, in order: V gene, clone size, D gene, J gene, CDR3 protein, CDR3 DNA. D genes are given only for firm matches. Not every row has a clone size; where given, it reads once, few, many or a size class.

>TRBV28|few|-|TRBJ2-7
CASSSLVRTVYYEQYF
TGTGCCAGCAGCTCCTTAGTCCGGACGGTCTACTACGAGCAGTACTTC
>TRBV5-1|few|TRBD1|TRBJ2-3
CASSSYDRGRADTQYF
TGCGCCAGCAGCTCATATGACAGGGGTCGGGCAGATACGCAGTATTTT
>TRBV7-2|few|-|TRBJ2-3
CASSLGATSTDTQYF
TGTGCCAGCAGCTTAGGTGCGACTAGCACAGATACGCAGTATTTT
>TRBV27|-|TRBD2|TRBJ2-2
CASSLATSGSAGELFF
TGTGCCAGCAGTTTAGCTACTAGCGGGAGTGCCGGGGAGCTGTTTTTT
>TRBV5-1|-|-|TRBJ1-1
CASSQTGRNTEAFF
TGCGCCAGCAGCCAGACGGGTCGGAACACTGAAGCTTTCTTT
>TRBV7-2|few|-|TRBJ2-5
CASSPTVSWGETQYF
TGTGCCAGCAGCCCTACGGTGTCATGGGGGGAGACCCAGTACTTC
>TRBV29-1|-|-|TRBJ2-2
CSVDRTVGTGELFF
TGCAGCGTTGACAGGACAGTAGGAACCGGGGAGCTGTTTTTT
>TRBV7-8|few|-|TRBJ2-1
CASSLVVPGNEQFF
TGTGCCAGCAGCTTAGTGGTTCCGGGGAATGAGCAGTTCTTC
>TRBV4-2|-|TRBD2|TRBJ2-1
CASSQELAGALNEQFF
TGTGCCAGCAGCCAAGAATTAGCGGGAGCCCTCAATGAGCAGTTCTTC
>TRBV4-3|few|-|TRBJ2-1
CASSRGEVGSYNEQFF
TGCGCCAGCAGCCGGGGGGAGGTGGGCTCGTACAATGAGCAGTTCTTC
>TRBV7-9|few|-|TRBJ1-3
CASSSSGAGNTIYF
TGTGCCAGCAGCTCGTCGGGGGCAGGAAACACCATATATTTT
>TRBV5-1|few|-|TRBJ2-1
CASSLGWGRNLNEQFF
TGCGCCAGCAGCTTGGGTTGGGGGCGGAACCTCAATGAGCAGTTCTTC
>TRBV12-3/TRBV12-4|once|-|TRBJ1-6
CASTPAGARNSPLHF
TGTGCCAGCACCCCCGCCGGGGCTCGGAATTCACCCCTCCACTTT
>TRBV10-3|-|-|TRBJ1-3
CASRTFSGNTIYF
TGTGCCTCTAGGACATTTTCGGGAAACACCATATATTTT
>TRBV4-3|-|-|TRBJ2-7
CASSQDAGLGEQYF
TGCGCCAGCAGCCAAGATGCGGGGTTGGGCGAGCAGTACTTC
>TRBV7-9|-|TRBD1|TRBJ1-5
CASSPGTGNLGNQPQHF
TGTGCCAGCAGCCCCGGGACAGGGAATCTGGGCAATCAGCCCCAGCATTTT
>TRBV20-1|-|-|TRBJ1-2
CSARAQPDGYTF
TGCAGTGCTAGAGCACAACCTGATGGCTACACCTTC
>TRBV6-1|few|-|TRBJ2-7
CASSKGLRGYEQYF
TGTGCCAGCAGTAAGGGCTTGAGAGGCTACGAGCAGTACTTC
>TRBV19|-|-|TRBJ1-5
CAANGRDRNQPQHF
TGTGCCGCAAACGGGCGGGACCGTAATCAGCCCCAGCATTTT
>TRBV20-1|few|TRBD2|TRBJ2-3
CSAEEAGGRRADTQYF
TGCAGTGCTGAAGAAGCGGGAGGGCGTCGCGCAGATACGCAGTATTTT
>TRBV5-1|-|-|TRBJ1-1
CASSTRVGTEAFF
TGCGCCAGCAGCACCAGGGTTGGCACTGAAGCTTTCTTT
>TRBV25-1|-|TRBD1|TRBJ1-2
CASRGQGSVSYTF
TGTGCCAGCAGGGGACAGGGTTCAGTAAGCTACACCTTC